The source of this TCR beta chain is a study of T cell responses to AZD1222 COVID-19 vaccine. Trimming removed 2 bases at V and 9 bases at J, with 17 bases between. The CDR3 contains 15 residues. Germline V gives CDR1 LGHDT, CDR2 YNNKEL (reference sequence). Measured with immunoSEQ multiplex PCR; TCRdb has only the in-frame clones, and not every one. The data show 95,000 to 100,000 clones, about 90% seen once. Study findings and constraints: Unmutated variant regions are reportedly the target of nearly half of TCRs that are spike-specific. Increased Spike-specific TCR breadth and depth were observed after two AZD1222 doses.

On this clone: Its antigen is not identified.

The source is an adult in good health. Sequenced here: peripheral blood, sampled on day 0 of AZD1222 vaccination. The chain combines TRBV3-1 (or the pseudogene TRBV3-2) with TRBJ2-1; D call uncertain. In DNA, the CDR3 is TGTGCCAGCAGCCAAAGATCACTCCGCTCGGGTGAGCAGTTCTTC. Translation: CASSQRSLRSGEQFF.